The 16 T cell receptor beta chains below all came from one sample that was sequenced in a study of CD8 T cells in Susac syndrome. Random hexamers were used to reverse transcribe the RNA input (about 0.5 to 1 ug). MiXCR, run by TCRdb on the immunoSEQ multiplex PCR reads, gives a single entry per CDR3 protein. The data show under 200,000 distinct CDR3 sequences, approximately 95% seen once. Sequenced material: CD8+ T cells from PBMCs. The receptors were gathered from a human donor with Susac syndrome.

The chain combines TRBV11-2 with TRBJ2-1; 13 nucleotides line up with TRBD2. J lost 3 bases, V lost 5 bases, and 4 bases had no gene match. The germline V gene encodes CDR1 SGHAT and CDR2 FQNNGV. The CDR3 consists of 16 residues. In nucleotides, the CDR3 is TGTGCCAGCAGCCGTACTAGCGGGGGGGTCTACAATGAGCAGTTCTTC. Translation: CASSRTSGGVYNEQFF.

This rearrangement joins TRBV2 to TRBJ2-2, with 10 nucleotides matching TRBD2. The CDR3 consists of 18 residues. V lost 1 base, J lost 1 base, and 6 bases stayed unmatched. Germline CDR1 reads SNHLY; CDR2 reads FYNNEI. The CDR3 region is CASSEGAGLAMNTGELFF. CDR3 in DNA: TGTGCCAGCAGTGAAGGAGCGGGACTAGCGATGAACACCGGGGAGCTGTTTTTT.

The rearrangement links TRBV3-1 to TRBJ1-3; D unresolved. This CDR3 has 16 residues. The germline V gene has CDR1 LGHDT and CDR2 YNNKEL (reference sequence). The V end lost 0 bases, the J end lost 1 base, and 10 bases lay between the germline ends. This chain's CDR3 is CASSQDPRPSGNTIYF. The DNA for the CDR3 is TGTGCCAGCAGCCAAGATCCCCGACCATCTGGAAACACCATATATTTT.

The chain uses TRBV20-1 and TRBJ1-2; no clear D gene. The germline V gene encodes CDR1 DFQATT and CDR2 SNEGSKA (reference sequence). Trimming left V 4 bases short and J 4 bases short, with 10 bases between. This CDR3 is 12 amino acids long. The CDR3 loop is CSATPSFYGYTF. The CDR3 nucleotides read TGCAGTGCTACACCGTCTTTCTATGGCTACACCTTC.

The V gene is TRBV2, the J gene TRBJ2-1, with 7 bases that match TRBD2. From germline, CDR1 is SNHLY and CDR2 FYNNEI. V lost 4 bases and J lost 7; bases outside the gene matches: 1. There are 12 residues in the CDR3. The CDR3 is CASSGLANEQFF. DNA for the CDR3: TGTGCCAGCAGTGGACTAGCAAATGAGCAGTTCTTC.

The gene calls are TRBV29-1 and TRBJ2-7; maybe TRBD2 (6 bases). The V and J ends lost 0 bases and 0 bases respectively, with 15 bases between them. The CDR3 consists of 16 residues. CDR1 is SQVTM, CDR2 ANQGSEA, per germline. The CDR3 protein is CSVEEPLDGSSYEQYF. In DNA, the CDR3 is TGCAGCGTTGAAGAACCCTTGGACGGGAGCTCCTACGAGCAGTACTTC.

The chain uses TRBV4-1 and TRBJ2-7; TRBD1 aligns across 7 bases. The V gene's germline CDR1 is MGHRA and CDR2 YSYEKL. V was pared by 4 bases and J by 5 bases, with 8 bases of the junction left unmatched. This CDR3 has 14 amino acids. The CDR3 DNA is TGCGCCAGCAGCCTCCGGGACAGCGTCAACGAGCAGTACTTC. As protein: CASSLRDSVNEQYF.

The chain uses TRBV12-3 or TRBV12-4 and TRBJ2-2; 9 bases align to TRBD2. V shed 6 bases and J 1 base; nucleotides not matched to a gene: 6. The CDR3 is made up of 16 amino acids. DNA for the CDR3: TGTGCCAGCAGGGGAAGACTAGCGGAGAACACCGGGGAGCTGTTTTTT. Translating gives CASRGRLAENTGELFF.

The V call is TRBV2, the J call TRBJ1-6; TRBD1 matches at 8 bases. The V gene end was trimmed by 0 bases and the J gene end by 6 bases; junction bases not matched to a gene: 4. The CDR3 is 16 amino acids. The V gene's germline CDR1 is SNHLY and CDR2 FYNNEI. DNA of the CDR3: TGTGCCAGCAGTGAAGCCTGGACAGGGAGTAATTCACCCCTCCACTTT. It specifies CASSEAWTGSNSPLHF.

The chain links TRBV7-3 to TRBJ2-1; no clear D gene. V lost 3 bases and J 2 bases, leaving 11 bases between the germline ends. In germline, CDR1 is SGHTA, CDR2 FQGTGA. The CDR3 consists of 15 residues. CDR3 region: CASSFVPSTYNEQFF. CDR3 bases: TGTGCCAGCAGCTTCGTCCCCAGTACCTACAATGAGCAGTTCTTC.

J is TRBJ1-1 and V is TRBV2, with 7 positions matching TRBD1. Germline V gene sequence: CDR1 SNHLY, CDR2 FYNNEI. Unmatched junction bases numbered 18, after V lost 3 bases and J lost 5 bases. This CDR3 is 18 amino acids long. In DNA, the CDR3 is TGTGCCAGCAGTGATGAGGAACAGGGGACCCTTAGGAGGACTGAAGCTTTCTTT. As protein: CASSDEEQGTLRRTEAFF. Full variable domain (rest looked up from reference TRBV2 and TRBJ1-1): EPEVTQTPSHQVTQMGQEVILRCVPISNHLYFYWYRQILGQKVEFLVSFYNNEISEKSEIFDDQFSVERPDGSNFTLKIRSTKLEDSAMYFCASSDEEQGTLRRTEAFFGQGTRLTVV.

The genes are TRBV29-1 and TRBJ2-7; 14 bases line up with TRBD2. CDR1 and CDR2 (germline): SQVTM, ANQGSEA. V lost 4 bases, J lost 5 bases, and 16 bases stayed unmatched. The CDR3 loop spans 18 amino acids. CDR3 amino acids: CSVARGTGTSGSINEQYF. The CDR3 DNA reads TGCAGCGTTGCCAGGGGGACAGGGACTAGCGGGAGTATCAACGAGCAGTACTTC.

The chain joins TRBV27 to TRBJ2-5, with TRBD2 matching over 7 bases. V lost 3 bases to trimming and J lost 2 bases; unmatched junction nucleotides: 0. Germline values: CDR1 MNHEY, CDR2 SMNVEV (reference sequence). The CDR3 covers 13 residues. This CDR3 is CASSFGGQETQYF. CDR3 nucleotide sequence: TGTGCCAGCAGTTTCGGGGGGCAAGAGACCCAGTACTTC.

The chain joins TRBV28 to TRBJ1-1; 9 bases align to TRBD1. There are 14 residues in the CDR3. CDR1 and CDR2 from the germline V gene are MDHEN and SYDVKM. V trimming: 7 bases; J trimming: 5 bases; junction bases outside the gene matches: 8. CDR3 sequence: CASTMVGQGTEAFF. Here the CDR3 DNA reads TGTGCCAGCACTATGGTAGGACAGGGGACTGAAGCTTTCTTT.

V gene TRBV13 combines with J gene TRBJ2-7, with TRBD2 matching 10 bases. The J segment lost 3 bases and the V segment lost 5 bases, leaving 4 bases of the junction unmatched. CDR3 length: 14 residues. Germline V gene lookup returns CDR1 PRHDT and CDR2 FYEKMQ (reference sequence). The CDR3 bases are TGTGCCAGCAGCGTAAGCGGGAGGGTCTACGAGCAGTACTTC. Encoded protein: CASSVSGRVYEQYF.

The chain links TRBV11-2 to TRBJ2-4, with TRBD2 identical over 7 bases. The V gene's germline CDR1 is SGHAT and CDR2 FQNNGV. The CDR3 spans 13 residues. J gave up 7 bases and V 1 base, and 1 base lay outside the gene matches. The CDR3 nucleotides are TGTGCCAGCAGCTTAGGGGGAGGGAACATTCAGTACTTC. This sequence encodes CASSLGGGNIQYF. Based on the CDR3 plus reference TRBV11-2 and TRBJ2-4, the full variable domain is EAGVAQSPRYKIIEKRQSVAFWCNPISGHATLYWYQQILGQGPKLLIQFQNNGVVDDSQLPKDRFSAERLKGVDSTLKIQPAKLEDSAVYLCASSLGGGNIQYFGAGTRLSVL.